The T cell receptor (beta chain) under discussion was sequenced for a study of shared clonotypes between healthy human individuals (dated by TCRdb to 2020 to 2021). Regarding the research as a whole: Two women and three men aged 18 to 49 years were included in the cohort. Per donor, three plates each were used for CD4 naive and CD4 memory, two for CD8 naive, and one for CD8 memory. To estimate repertoire size and how much clonotypes are shared between individuals, the study performed deep sequencing of blood TCR repertoires from 4 to 6 healthy adults. To increase sequencing depth and limit assay-specific biases, TCR repertoire library preparation and sequencing were carried out by different laboratories using diverse techniques. Each donor's leukapheresis produced roughly between about 0.8 and 8.9 billion PBMCs. The investigation overall reported the following: Because the study included only a small number of donors, the genetic and exposure-history diversity represented was limited. Higher generation probabilities were observed for clonotypes shared by all four sorted-subset donors than for non-shared clonotypes. Rarefaction of sorted-subset datasets indicated incomplete sequencing despite the large sequencing depth. Larger estimated clonotype richness was generally found for naive subsets than for memory subsets. Pairwise subsampling indicated that sequencing depth was expected to affect the degree of clonotype sharing among donors. Sampling was restricted to blood, and TCR repertoires in tissues likely differ from the TCR repertoires found in blood. Sharing across four donors was observed for approximately 4.6% of naive CD4, 3.5% of naive CD8, over 2% of memory CD4, and about 0.4% of memory CD8 clonotypes.

Taken from the germline V gene, the CDR1 and CDR2 loops are SGHDN and FVKESK. Trimming takes 6 bases off V and 5 bases off J; junction bases not matched to a gene: 7. Inclusive of the bounding cysteine and phenylalanine, the CDR3 is 15 residues long. Only the CDR3 portion is preserved as DNA: 45 bases, with reading frame beginning at the first base. Donors were healthy HIV-negative adults with no recently reported acute infections or vaccinations. All donors were Caucasian adults living in Nashville, Tennessee, USA. CD8 memory samples were composed of magnetically selected CD45RO+ cells combined with CCR7-negative CD45RA+ effector memory (TemRA) cells. After blood collection by leukapheresis, PBMCs were isolated using Ficoll-Histopaque density gradient centrifugation and then cryopreserved in the vapor phase of liquid nitrogen. Analytical flow cytometry was used to check the purity and quantity of every magnetically sorted T cell population. Genomic DNA was isolated from each sorted fraction and quantified by UV absorbance on a Nanodrop 2000c.

TCR CDR3 regions were amplified from genomic DNA by multiplex PCR using the deep immunoSEQ assay. Genomic DNA extracted from each cell subset was distributed evenly over all wells of several immunoSEQ 96-well plates, and each plate served as one replicate. For sorted subsets, 200 ng of genomic DNA, equivalent to around 29,000 T cell genomes, went into each replicate PCR. Purified libraries were measured with a Qubit 3.0 fluorometer, size-checked on a Bioanalyzer 2100, and measured again with the KAPA Library Quantification kit. Every immunoSEQ 96-well plate was sequenced on a separate single-read 150-cycle Illumina NextSeq 550 flow cell. The original pipeline was this. The immunoSEQ output contained only junctional sequences without quality scores, so filtering could not match that applied to full-length reads. To assign V/J genes and CDR3, sequences were annotated using PyIR, a Python wrapper for IgBLAST v1.9, with IMGT germline references. Reads were filtered out if the reads had weak V/J assignments (E-value above 1e-6), no CDR3, stop codons, out-of-frame junctions, or ambiguous translated residues. A V3J clonotype was defined by an identical inferred V gene, J gene, and CDR3 amino acid sequence. Percentage overlap between repertoires was computed as shared unique clonotypes divided by the size of the smaller repertoire. Three approaches were used to assess repertoire richness: RTK rarefaction, the Chao1 estimator, and Recon v2.1 estimates of unobserved clonotypes. Generation probabilities for all TCRbeta clonotypes obtained by the gDNA method from a handful of donors were computed using OLGA. TCRdb provides this immuneACCESS table in a form limited to in-frame rearrangements. Some clones are lacking; in checked studies, under half of them reflect an unresolved V gene, and why the rest are absent is not known. V, J and clone size are taken as reported in that table, and D and trimming were inferred from the DNA itself. A total of around 690,000 clones appear in this sample, 90% of them only once. The ten largest make up 34% of the sample.

Regarding this clone: Its antigen is unknown. No base-level quality is on record; no much larger clone is a single base apart.

The sequence was collected from a man younger than 35 in good health. Some clones in this sample may be carry-over from other donors' samples. Source material: memory CD8+ T cells from PBMCs. The meaning of the sample's cell subset or site label: CD45RO+ cells pooled with CCR7-negative TemRA cells. The chain is assembled from TRBV14 and TRBJ2-1, with 10 bases aligning to TRBD2. The CDR3 in this case is CASSRTSGNHNEQFF. The sequenced DNA is TGTGCCAGCAGTCGGACTAGCGGAAACCACAATGAGCAGTTCTTC.